This entry features one TCR beta chain sequence. What this receptor recognizes is not known. Base qualities were left out, and no much larger clone turns up one base away. This entry is derived from a study of blood T cell repertoires in COVID-19 (dated by TCRdb to 2018 to 2021). About the study as a whole: Samples from collaborators originated in the United States, Italy and Spain and spanned both the acute and convalescent phases of COVID-19. The prospective study material was composed of cDNA or gDNA derived from T cells, B-cell-depleted T cells, or PBMCs. A freely available public database, intended as a resource for researchers studying the immune response to SARS-CoV-2, is where the repertoires were released. Nearly every sample came with metadata listing a de-identified subject ID, COVID-19 status, age in years and sex. Deeply sampled blood TCRbeta repertoires from subjects exposed to, actively infected with, or recovered from COVID-19 were included in the dataset. Where available, HLA class I and class II types were taken from metadata supplied by the sample provider and were not determined by assay-based typing. The samples were drawn from two sources: the first 160 participants of the ongoing ImmuneRACE study, and approximately 1,300 subjects contributed by 6 global collaborators. What the research found in general, with its limitations: How much clinical and demographic metadata was included differed by source and by participant, and the metadata was provided uncurated.

The collaborating institutions used their own protocols to collect whole blood in K2EDTA tubes. Collaborator samples were shipped for TCRbeta analysis as frozen whole blood, isolated PBMCs, or DNA extracted from either sample type. V is cut by 3 bases and J by 2 bases, and the space between the germline ends is 10 bases. CDR1 and CDR2 are drawn from the germline V gene: LGHNA, YSLEER. The CDR3 holds 14 amino acids from the cysteine to the phenylalanine. The kept DNA is CDR3 alone, 42 bases in frame from the first base. TCRbeta CDR3 regions were amplified from genomic DNA by means of the immunoSEQ Assay, a bias-controlled multiplex PCR. The source study handled its data this way. Nucleated cell counts per sample were estimated from amplification of reference gene primers within the assay. Sequence reads were collapsed and filtered to measure the absolute abundance of every unique TCRbeta CDR3 rearrangement. For each sample, productive Simpson clonality was calculated as the square root of Simpson's diversity index over productive rearrangements. Not all clones reach the TCRdb copy of this immuneACCESS table, which keeps in-frame sequences only. Checked studies attribute under half of the gap to unresolved V genes and leave the rest unexplained. V, J and clone size are taken as reported in that table, and D and trimming were inferred from the DNA itself. The sample includes approximately 300,000 clones, with around 86% observed a single time. Of the sample, around 1.7% is held by the ten largest clones.

Sequences were obtained from peripheral blood. This sequence originates from a woman in her fifties or sixties with acute or convalescent COVID-19. The chain couples TRBV4-3 to TRBJ1-1, and possibly TRBD1, on 5 matching bases. The CDR3 region: CASSQGPENTEAFF. The nucleotide sequence reads as follows: TGCGCCAGCAGCCAGGGGCCAGAAAACACTGAAGCTTTCTTT.